This TCR beta chain was recovered during a study of beta chain features in type 1 diabetes (dated by TCRdb to 2016 to 2019). Concerning the study at large: Mean age, gender distribution, total cell number and subset yield did not differ between patients and healthy donors. A total of roughly 100 million sorted cells were examined across all samples, and the number of cells per subset was strongly correlated with RNA yield. The study compared TCRB repertoires of sorted circulating CD4+ T cell subsets between recently diagnosed type 1 diabetes patients and matched healthy donors. Regulatory and stem cell-like memory subsets were isolated from only 8 patients and about eight healthy donors, whereas naive and central memory subsets came from all 30 or so donors.

According to the germline V gene, CDR1 reads SGDLS and CDR2 reads YYNGEE. The CDR3 numbers 15 residues from cysteine through phenylalanine. The CDR3 DNA has 45 bases and is translated from base 1. Trimming takes 4 bases off V and 7 bases off J; junction bases not matched to a gene: 11. From each donor, a single peripheral blood sample of approximately 120 mL on average was drawn into heparinised tubes. Using a panel that included CD45RO, CCR7, CD25, CD127, CD95 and CD27, naive, central memory, regulatory and stem cell-like memory CD4+ T cells were sorted on a BD FACSAria II. A purity above 98% was achieved for all sorted populations. Right away, PBMCs were isolated by Lymphoprep density gradient centrifugation and were stained directly, with no culture step. So that batch effects would be minimized, each experiment stained and sorted samples in pairs, pairing one healthy donor with one patient. As concerns this clone: Its target antigen remains unknown. Per-base quality was not reported, and no clone a single base away is much larger than it.

Study-wide findings and limitations: Type 1 diabetes patients showed a moderate but significant shortening of TCRB CDR3 length in all four CD4+ subsets. At VDJ recombination sites, type 1 diabetes patients had fewer insertions and more deleted nucleotides, which implies abnormalities in thymic rearrangement. The naive, central memory and regulatory TCRB repertoires appeared to resemble one another more closely among patients than among healthy donors. Because cDNA was sequenced instead of genomic DNA, activated cells with high expression could be over-represented, although the groups did not differ in activation or CD3 levels. Shorter templates might be favored by PCR, yet because patient and control samples were amplified and corrected together, any such skew would affect both groups equally. HLA sub-analyses involved small numbers of individuals, so any influence of HLA type on TCRB rearrangement remained unresolved.

The entire isolated RNA was reverse transcribed using the High Capacity cDNA Reverse Transcription Kit, and thus expressed TCRB transcripts were sequenced. Deep immunoSEQ sequencing was performed on naive, central memory and regulatory T cell samples, with an average of approximately 3.9 million total reads per sample. After sorted cells were lysed in RLT buffer, RNA was extracted with DNase-treated RNeasy Micro or Mini kits, with the choice depending on cell number. To prevent cross-contamination, each cell subset was processed individually, whereas patient and healthy donor samples were processed jointly. The immunoSEQ multiplex PCR was used to amplify TCRB sequences from cDNA, yielding 87-bp fragments that span the CDR3 region. Amplicons were sequenced on the Illumina HiSeq platform. Processing in the source paper ran as follows. Synthetic template baselines were used to correct PCR bias computationally, reads within Hamming distance 2 were collapsed, and singletons that could not be merged were discarded. Reads were aligned to IMGT to assign V, D and J genes, CDR3 length, and insertions or deletions at six rearrangement sites. Within each subset, clonotype counts were normalized to the number of sorted cells before true diversity and Gini coefficients were calculated with the tcR R package. Repertoire sharing was quantified using the overlap coefficient calculated on TCRB nucleotide sequences. Out-of-frame TCRB sequences from naive cells were analyzed as a proxy for the pre-selection repertoire. TCRdb took this table from immuneACCESS and kept in-frame rearrangements with V and J called. Such tables lack part of the clones; where checked against another copy, unresolved V genes explain under half of the gap, and the rest is unexplained. V and J calls and clone size are as listed in that table; D and trimming were resolved from the DNA. A total of over 200,000 clones appear in this sample, 11% of them only once. The ten largest clones add up to 0.017% of the sample.

The receptor was derived from a young man with type 1 diabetes. The V gene is TRBV9 and the J gene is TRBJ1-2; 9 central bases correspond to TRBD1. Sequencing was performed on naive CD4+ T cells from blood. According to the study, the label for this sample's cell subset or site signals: true naive CD4+ T cells. The CDR3: CASSSRDRGKGGYTF. The nucleotides are TGTGCCAGCAGCTCCCGAGACAGGGGGAAAGGTGGCTACACCTTC.